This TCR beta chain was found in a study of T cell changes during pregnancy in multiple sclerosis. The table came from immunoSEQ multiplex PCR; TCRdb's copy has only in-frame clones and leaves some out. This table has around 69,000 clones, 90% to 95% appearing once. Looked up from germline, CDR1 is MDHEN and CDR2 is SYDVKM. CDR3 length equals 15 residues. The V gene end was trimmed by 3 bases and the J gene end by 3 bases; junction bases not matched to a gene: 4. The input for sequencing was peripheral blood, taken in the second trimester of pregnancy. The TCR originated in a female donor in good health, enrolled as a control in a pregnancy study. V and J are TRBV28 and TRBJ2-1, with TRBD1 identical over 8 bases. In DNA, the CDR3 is TGTGCCAGCAGTTTTAGGGGACAGGTCTACAATGAGCAGTTCTTC. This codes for CASSFRGQVYNEQFF.